This TCR beta chain was documented in a study of blood T cell repertoires in COVID-19. About the research overall: Some COVID-19 samples were acute and others convalescent; all came from the United States, Italy and Spain. Nucleic acid was either cDNA or gDNA, and it came from T cells, B-cell-depleted T cells, or PBMCs.

Losses at the gene ends were 3 bases for V and 5 bases for J; bases not matched to a gene: 9. The CDR3 is made up of 15 amino acids. Germline values: CDR1 SGHRS, CDR2 YFSETQ. Source study methods: Using reference gene primer amplification, nucleated cell counts were estimated. The protocol was immunoSEQ multiplex PCR, while the TCRdb copy is restricted to in-frame clones and leaves out a portion. Clonal size and the V and J genes are those of that table, whereas D and trimming came from the DNA. The sample shows about 180,000 clones, 85% to 90% of them seen only once. The chain couples TRBV5-1 to TRBJ1-2; 8 bases align to TRBD1. The specimen sequenced was peripheral blood. The sequence was collected from a woman in her 30s with active or convalescent COVID-19. The CDR3 here is CASSWKTDRVYGYTF. CDR3 DNA: TGCGCCAGCAGCTGGAAAACGGACAGGGTTTATGGCTACACCTTC.